The rows below give T cell receptor beta chains drawn from one sample of a study of blood T cell repertoires in COVID-19. Data came from immunoSEQ multiplex PCR; TCRdb stores just in-frame clones and leaves some out. The sample shows about 89,000 clones, about three quarters of them seen only once. The sample consisted of peripheral blood. The origin of the receptors is a human donor in a cohort sampled during active COVID-19. CDR3s include the opening cysteine and the closing phenylalanine or tryptophan. The order of the fields is D gene, CDR3 length, clone size, J gene, V gene, CDR3 DNA, CDR3 protein. The D gene is left open where the match is weak. Rows may omit the clone size; those that give it use once, few, many or a size class.

TRBD2,16,NA,TRBJ2-1,TRBV7-3,TGTGCCAGCAGCTTAATGCGGTTAGCGGGAGGCAATGAGCAGTTCTTC,CASSLMRLAGGNEQFF
NA,12,NA,TRBJ1-5,TRBV28,TGTGCCAGCAGTGTCAGGGTCCAGCCCCAGCATTTT,CASSVRVQPQHF
TRBD2,16,once,TRBJ2-3,TRBV7-3,TGTGCCAGCAGCTCCAACCCCCGGACTAGCGCAAATACGCAGTATTTT,CASSSNPRTSANTQYF
TRBD2,16,NA,TRBJ2-3,TRBV4-3,TGCGCCAGCAGCCCCTGGTGGGCTAGCGGTACAGATACGCAGTATTTT,CASSPWWASGTDTQYF
NA,11,NA,TRBJ2-1,TRBV11-2,TGTGCCAGCAGCGTGGGCTATGAGCAGTTCTTC,CASSVGYEQFF
TRBD1,15,NA,TRBJ1-2,TRBV9,TGTGCCAGCAGCGCACAGGGACAGGCGGCGGGTGGCTACACCTTC,CASSAQGQAAGGYTF
NA,15,NA,TRBJ2-7,TRBV4-3,TGCGCCAGCAGGAGCCCCGCAGGGCGTGCCCACGAGCAGTACTTC,CASRSPAGRAHEQYF
NA,14,NA,TRBJ2-7,TRBV9,TGTGCCAGCAGCGTAGATCCCAGACGGGGGGAGCAGTACTTC,CASSVDPRRGEQYF
TRBD2,20,NA,TRBJ2-4,TRBV7-8,TGTGCCAGCAGCTTACGAAGACTAGCGGGGGGAATACTAGCCAAAAACATTCAGTACTTC,CASSLRRLAGGILAKNIQYF
NA,16,NA,TRBJ2-2,TRBV7-3,TGTGCCAGCAGCCTCAGCAGTCCAGGGAGGACCGGGGAGCTGTTTTTT,CASSLSSPGRTGELFF
NA,15,NA,TRBJ1-6,TRBV7-6,TGTGCCAGCAGCCCCCGCAGGGCTGATAATTCACCCCTCCACTTT,CASSPRRADNSPLHF
TRBD2,18,NA,TRBJ2-3,TRBV3-1/TRBV3-2,TGTGCCAGCAGCCCTACTAGCGGGATACTTACTAGCACAGATACGCAGTATTTT,CASSPTSGILTSTDTQYF
NA,14,NA,TRBJ2-3,TRBV28,TGTGCCAGCAGTCCGGGCGGGAGCACAGATACGCAGTATTTT,CASSPGGSTDTQYF
TRBD2,14,NA,TRBJ2-1,TRBV15,TGTGCCACCAGCAGAGCGGGAGGGAACAATGAGCAGTTCTTC,CATSRAGGNNEQFF
NA,18,once,TRBJ2-6,TRBV5-6,TGTGCCAGCAGCTGGGGCTACCGGGCGCACTCTGGGGCCAACGTCCTGACTTTC,CASSWGYRAHSGANVLTF